This TCR beta chain was observed in a study of blood T cell repertoires in COVID-19. Study summary: Some COVID-19 samples were acute and others convalescent; all came from the United States, Italy and Spain.

This table comes from immunoSEQ multiplex PCR, and its TCRdb copy is limited to in-frame clones, with some not included. Here the sample spans approximately 75,000 clones, around 90% being singletons. The CDR3 totals 14 residues. Germline V gene lookup returns CDR1 LNHDA and CDR2 SQIVND (reference sequence). V was clipped by 5 bases and J by 0 bases, with 8 bases between them. The chain has TRBV19 and TRBJ1-3; D not certain. Sequencing was done on a sample of peripheral blood. This receptor was identified in a man between 45 and 60 years old with acute or convalescent COVID-19. CDR3 nucleotide sequence: TGTGCCAGTAGTGATGAGAGCTCTGGAAACACCATATATTTT. Its protein product is CASSDESSGNTIYF. Filled out from reference TRBV19 and TRBJ1-3, the complete variable domain reads DGGITQSPKYLFRKEGQNVTLSCEQNLNHDAMYWYRQDPGQGLRLIYYSQIVNDFQKGDIAEGYSVSREKKESFPLTVTSAQKNPTAFYLCASSDESSGNTIYFGEGSWLTVV.